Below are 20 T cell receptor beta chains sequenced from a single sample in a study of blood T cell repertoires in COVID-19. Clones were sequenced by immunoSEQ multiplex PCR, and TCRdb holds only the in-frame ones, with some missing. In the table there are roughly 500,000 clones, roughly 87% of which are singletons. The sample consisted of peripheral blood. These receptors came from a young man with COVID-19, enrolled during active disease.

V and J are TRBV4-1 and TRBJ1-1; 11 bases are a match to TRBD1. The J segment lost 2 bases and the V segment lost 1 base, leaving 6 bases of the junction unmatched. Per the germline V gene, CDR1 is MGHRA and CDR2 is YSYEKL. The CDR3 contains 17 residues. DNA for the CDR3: TGCGCCAGCAGCCAAGTAGGACAGGGGGCAGGCAACACTGAAGCTTTCTTT. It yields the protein CASSQVGQGAGNTEAFF.

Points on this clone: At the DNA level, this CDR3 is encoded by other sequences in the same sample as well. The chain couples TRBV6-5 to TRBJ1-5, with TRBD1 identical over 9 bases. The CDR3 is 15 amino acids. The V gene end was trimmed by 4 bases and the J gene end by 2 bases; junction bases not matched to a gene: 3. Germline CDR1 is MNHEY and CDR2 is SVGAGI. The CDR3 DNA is TGTGCCAGCAGTTCGGACAGGGGTGGCAATCAGCCCCAGCATTTT. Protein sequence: CASSSDRGGNQPQHF.

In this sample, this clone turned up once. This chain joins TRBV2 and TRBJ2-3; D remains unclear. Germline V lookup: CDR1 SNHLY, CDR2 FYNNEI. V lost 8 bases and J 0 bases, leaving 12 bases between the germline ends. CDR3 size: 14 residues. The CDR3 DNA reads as TGTGCCAGCCTCCTCCACGGTAGCACAGATACGCAGTATTTT. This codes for CASLLHGSTDTQYF. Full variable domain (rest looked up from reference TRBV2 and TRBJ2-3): EPEVTQTPSHQVTQMGQEVILRCVPISNHLYFYWYRQILGQKVEFLVSFYNNEISEKSEIFDDQFSVERPDGSNFTLKIRSTKLEDSAMYFCASLLHGSTDTQYFGPGTRLTVL.

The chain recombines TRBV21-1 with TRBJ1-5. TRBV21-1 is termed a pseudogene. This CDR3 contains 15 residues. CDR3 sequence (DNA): TGTGCCAGCAGCAAATGGGGAGCGGGCGGTCAGCCCCAGCATTTT. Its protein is CASSKWGAGGQPQHF.

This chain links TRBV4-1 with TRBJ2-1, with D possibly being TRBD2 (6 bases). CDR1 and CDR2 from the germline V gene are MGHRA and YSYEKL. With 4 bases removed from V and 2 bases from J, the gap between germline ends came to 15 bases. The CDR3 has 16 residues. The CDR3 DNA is TGCGCCAGCAGCCCGAGGGGTGCGGGACCCTACAATGAGCAGTTCTTC. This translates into CASSPRGAGPYNEQFF.

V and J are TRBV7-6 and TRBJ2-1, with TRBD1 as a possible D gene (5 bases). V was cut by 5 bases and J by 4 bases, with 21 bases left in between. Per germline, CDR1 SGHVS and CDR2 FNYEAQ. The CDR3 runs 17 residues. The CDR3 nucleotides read TGTGCCAGCAGCCCAATGGGCTGGGGCTTTATGTACAATGAGCAGTTCTTC. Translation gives CASSPMGWGFMYNEQFF.

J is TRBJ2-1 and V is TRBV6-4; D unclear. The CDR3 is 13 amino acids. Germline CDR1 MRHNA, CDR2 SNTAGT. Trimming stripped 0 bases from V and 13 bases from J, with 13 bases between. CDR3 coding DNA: TGTGCCAGCAGTGACTCAGGCGAGACAAGACAGTTCTTC. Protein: CASSDSGETRQFF.

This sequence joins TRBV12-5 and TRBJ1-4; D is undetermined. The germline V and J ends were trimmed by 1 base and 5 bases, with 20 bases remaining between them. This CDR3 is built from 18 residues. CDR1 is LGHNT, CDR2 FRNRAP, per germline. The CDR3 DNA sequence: TGTGCTAGTGGTTTGGCCTCCTCCGGGGAGGACCTAAATGAAAAACTGTTTTTT. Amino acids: CASGLASSGEDLNEKLFF.

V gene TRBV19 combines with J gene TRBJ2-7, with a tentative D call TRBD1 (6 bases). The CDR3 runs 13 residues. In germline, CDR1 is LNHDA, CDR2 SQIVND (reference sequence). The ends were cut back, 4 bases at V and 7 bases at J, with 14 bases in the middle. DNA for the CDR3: TGTGCCAGTAGTACGCACAGGGCAGGGGAGCAGTACTTC. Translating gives CASSTHRAGEQYF.

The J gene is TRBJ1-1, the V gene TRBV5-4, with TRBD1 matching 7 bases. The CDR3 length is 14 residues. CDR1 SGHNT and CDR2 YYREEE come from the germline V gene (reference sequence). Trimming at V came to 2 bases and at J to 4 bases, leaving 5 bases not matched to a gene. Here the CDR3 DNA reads TGTGCCAGCAGCTTAGCAGGGGGAGGCACTGAAGCTTTCTTT. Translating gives CASSLAGGGTEAFF.

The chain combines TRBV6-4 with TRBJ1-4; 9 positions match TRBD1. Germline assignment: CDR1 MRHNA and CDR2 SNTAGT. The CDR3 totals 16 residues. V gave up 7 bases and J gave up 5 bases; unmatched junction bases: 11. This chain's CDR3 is CASTTTGGGLNEKLFF. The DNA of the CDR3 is TGTGCCAGCACCACCACAGGGGGCGGATTAAATGAAAAACTGTTTTTT.

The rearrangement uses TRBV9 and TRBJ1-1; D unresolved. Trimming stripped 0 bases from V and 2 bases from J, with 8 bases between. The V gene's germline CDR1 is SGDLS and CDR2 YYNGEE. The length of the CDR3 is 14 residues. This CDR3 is CASSVGDTNTEAFF. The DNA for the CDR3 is TGTGCCAGCAGCGTAGGTGACACCAACACTGAAGCTTTCTTT. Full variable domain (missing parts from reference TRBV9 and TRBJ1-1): DSGVTQTPKHLITATGQRVTLRCSPRSGDLSVYWYQQSLDQGLQFLIQYYNGEERAKGNILERFSAQQFPDLHSELNLSSLELGDSALYFCASSVGDTNTEAFFGQGTRLTVV.

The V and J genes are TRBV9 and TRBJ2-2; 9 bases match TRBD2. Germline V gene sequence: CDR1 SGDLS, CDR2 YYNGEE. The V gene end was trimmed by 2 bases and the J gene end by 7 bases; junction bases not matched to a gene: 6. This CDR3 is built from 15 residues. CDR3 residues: CASSVASGKGGELFF. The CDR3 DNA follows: TGTGCCAGCAGCGTTGCTAGCGGGAAAGGCGGGGAGCTGTTTTTT.

The CDR3 reads CASSLLGGEQFF. Here the CDR3 DNA reads TGTGCCAGCAGCTTATTGGGAGGTGAGCAGTTCTTC. The V call is TRBV7-9, the J call TRBJ2-1, with D possibly matching TRBD2 (6 bases). The V and J ends lost 2 bases and 9 bases respectively, with 8 bases between them. Germline V gene data show CDR1 as SEHNR and CDR2 as FQNEAQ (reference sequence). CDR3 length: 12 residues.

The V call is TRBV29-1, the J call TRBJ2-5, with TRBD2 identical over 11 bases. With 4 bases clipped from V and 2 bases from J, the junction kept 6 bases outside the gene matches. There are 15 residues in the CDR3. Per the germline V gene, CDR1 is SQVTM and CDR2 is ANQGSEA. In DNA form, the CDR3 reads TGCAGCGTTGGGCCTAGCGGGGGGTCACAAGAGACCCAGTACTTC. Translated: CSVGPSGGSQETQYF.

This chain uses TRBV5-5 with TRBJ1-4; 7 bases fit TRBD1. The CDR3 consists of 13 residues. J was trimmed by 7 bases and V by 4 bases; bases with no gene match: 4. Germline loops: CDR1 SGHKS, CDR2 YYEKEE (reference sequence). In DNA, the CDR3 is TGTGCCAGCAGCGCCAGGGGGGCTGAAAAACTGTTTTTT. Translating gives CASSARGAEKLFF.

The CDR3 DNA is TGTGCCAGTAGTGGACGCGGGACAGGGGAGGCCGGCTACACCTTC. This codes for CASSGRGTGEAGYTF. The V call is TRBV19, the J call TRBJ1-2; the match to TRBD1 covers 10 bases. This CDR3 has 15 residues. Germline trimming cut 5 bases from V and 8 bases from J; bases unmatched to any gene: 11. The germline V gene has CDR1 LNHDA and CDR2 SQIVND (reference sequence).

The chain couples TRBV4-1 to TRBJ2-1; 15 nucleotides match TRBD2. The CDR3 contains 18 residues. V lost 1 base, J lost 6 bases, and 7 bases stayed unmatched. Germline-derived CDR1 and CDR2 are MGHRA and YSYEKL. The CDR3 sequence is CASSQGGLAGGRGNEQFF. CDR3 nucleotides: TGCGCCAGCAGCCAAGGCGGACTAGCGGGGGGGCGGGGCAATGAGCAGTTCTTC.

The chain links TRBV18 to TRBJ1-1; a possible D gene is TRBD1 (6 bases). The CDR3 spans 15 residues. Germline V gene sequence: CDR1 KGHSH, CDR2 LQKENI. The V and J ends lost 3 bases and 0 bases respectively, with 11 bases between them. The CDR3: CASSPGQLMNTEAFF. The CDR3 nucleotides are TGTGCCAGCTCACCGGGACAACTCATGAACACTGAAGCTTTCTTT.

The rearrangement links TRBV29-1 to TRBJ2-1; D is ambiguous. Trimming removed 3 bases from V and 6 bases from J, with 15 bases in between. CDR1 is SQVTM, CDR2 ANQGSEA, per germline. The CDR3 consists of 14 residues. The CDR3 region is CSVDWPAASNEQFF. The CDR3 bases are TGCAGCGTTGATTGGCCTGCCGCCTCCAATGAGCAGTTCTTC.